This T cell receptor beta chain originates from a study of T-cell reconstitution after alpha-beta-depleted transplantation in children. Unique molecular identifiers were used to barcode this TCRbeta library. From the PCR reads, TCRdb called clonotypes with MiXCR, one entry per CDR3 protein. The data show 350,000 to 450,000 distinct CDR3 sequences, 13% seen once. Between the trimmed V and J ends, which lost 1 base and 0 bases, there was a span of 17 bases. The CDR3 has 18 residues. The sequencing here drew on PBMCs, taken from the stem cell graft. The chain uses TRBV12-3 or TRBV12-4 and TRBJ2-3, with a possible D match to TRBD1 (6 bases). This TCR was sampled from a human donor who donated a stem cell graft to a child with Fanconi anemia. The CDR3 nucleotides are TGTGCCAGCAGTTTAGTACAGGGTCCCACCATTAGCACAGATACGCAGTATTTT. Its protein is CASSLVQGPTISTDTQYF.